This T cell receptor beta chain was captured by sequencing in a study of T cells in localized non-small cell lung cancer. TCRdb keeps only in-frame clones here, not all; method: immunoSEQ multiplex PCR. The data show 100,000 or so clones, with approximately 90% seen just once and about 4% held by the top ten. V shed 8 bases and J 0 bases; nucleotides not matched to a gene: 9. CDR3 length: 15 residues. Germline assignment: CDR1 MNHEY and CDR2 SMNVEV (reference sequence). General study findings and limits: An association was observed between higher blood T cell density and longer overall survival. Tumor samples were not multi-region, leaving intratumor heterogeneity unexcluded. In uninvolved adjacent lung, T cell clonality reached its highest value, exceeding tumor. Median 57 top-100 tumor clones were shared with paired adjacent lung.

Regarding this clone: Its antigen is still unknown.

V gene TRBV27 combines with J gene TRBJ1-1; TRBD1 aligns across 7 bases. The material was PBMCs, obtained before any cancer treatment. This TCR came from a woman between 40 and 69 years old with stage II squamous cell lung carcinoma. The chain's CDR3 is CASYLSTGMNTEAFF. CDR3 coding DNA: TGTGCCAGCTACCTTTCGACAGGGATGAACACTGAAGCTTTCTTT.